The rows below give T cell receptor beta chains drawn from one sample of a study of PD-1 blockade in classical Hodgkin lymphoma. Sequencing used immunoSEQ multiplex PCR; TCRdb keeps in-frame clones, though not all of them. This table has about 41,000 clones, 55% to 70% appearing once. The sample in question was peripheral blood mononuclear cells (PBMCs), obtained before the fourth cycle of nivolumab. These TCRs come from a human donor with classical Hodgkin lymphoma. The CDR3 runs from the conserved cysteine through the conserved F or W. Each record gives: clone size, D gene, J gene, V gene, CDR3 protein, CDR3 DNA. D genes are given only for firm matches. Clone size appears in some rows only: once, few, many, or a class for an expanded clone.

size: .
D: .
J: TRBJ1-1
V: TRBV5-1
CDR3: CASRTTSGMVNTEAFF
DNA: TGCGCCAGCAGGACCACCTCAGGGATGGTGAACACTGAAGCTTTCTTT

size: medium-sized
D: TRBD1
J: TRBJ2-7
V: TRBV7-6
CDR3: CASSLAAGTGGYEQYF
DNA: TGTGCCAGCAGCTTAGCCGCCGGGACAGGGGGCTACGAGCAGTACTTC

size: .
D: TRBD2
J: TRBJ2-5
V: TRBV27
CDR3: CASSLRTSIETQYF
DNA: TGTGCCAGCAGTTTAAGGACTAGCATCGAGACCCAGTACTTC

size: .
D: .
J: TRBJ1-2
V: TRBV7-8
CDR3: CASSLTQGSGYGYTF
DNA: TGTGCCAGCAGCTTAACGCAGGGAAGTGGCTATGGCTACACCTTC

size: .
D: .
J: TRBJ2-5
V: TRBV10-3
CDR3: CAISAGQGGETQYF
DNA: TGTGCCATCAGTGCGGGGCAGGGGGGGGAGACCCAGTACTTC

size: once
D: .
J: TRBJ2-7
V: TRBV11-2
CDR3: CASSLDSGVGLEQYF
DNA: TGTGCCAGCAGCTTAGATTCCGGGGTGGGTTTGGAGCAGTACTTC

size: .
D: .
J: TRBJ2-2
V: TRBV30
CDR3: CAWDTVGYSAGELFF
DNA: TGTGCCTGGGACACGGTTGGCTATTCGGCCGGGGAGCTGTTTTTT

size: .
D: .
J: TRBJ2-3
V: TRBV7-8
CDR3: CASSLGGTDTQYF
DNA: TGTGCCAGCAGCTTAGGAGGGACAGATACGCAGTATTTT

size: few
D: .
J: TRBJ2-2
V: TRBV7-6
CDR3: CASSLGTVGELFF
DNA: TGTGCCAGCAGCCTAGGGACGGTAGGGGAGCTGTTTTTT

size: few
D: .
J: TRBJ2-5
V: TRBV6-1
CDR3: CASVLEGLETQYF
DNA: TGTGCCAGCGTTTTGGAGGGTTTGGAGACCCAGTACTTC

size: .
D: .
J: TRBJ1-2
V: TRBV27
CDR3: CASSFMGPLYGYTF
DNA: TGTGCCAGCAGTTTTATGGGGCCCCTCTATGGCTACACCTTC

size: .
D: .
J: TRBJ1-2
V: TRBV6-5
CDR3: CASSYGEIYGYTF
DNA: TGTGCCAGCAGTTACGGGGAGATCTATGGCTACACCTTC

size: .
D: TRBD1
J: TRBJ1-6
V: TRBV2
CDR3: CASSPLPRDRVRNSPLHF
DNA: TGTGCCAGCAGTCCTTTGCCCCGGGACAGGGTTCGAAATTCACCCCTCCACTTT

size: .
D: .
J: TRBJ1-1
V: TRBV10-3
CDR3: CAISELFGTVSTEAFF
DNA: TGTGCCATCAGTGAGCTGTTTGGAACGGTGAGCACTGAAGCTTTCTTT

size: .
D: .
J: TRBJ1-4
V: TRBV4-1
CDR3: CASSQDRSARKLFF
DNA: TGCGCCAGCAGCCAGGACAGAAGTGCGAGAAAACTGTTTTTT

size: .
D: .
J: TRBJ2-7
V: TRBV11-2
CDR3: CASSSLVSGAYEQYF
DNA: TGTGCCAGCAGCTCCTTAGTGAGCGGCGCCTACGAGCAGTACTTC

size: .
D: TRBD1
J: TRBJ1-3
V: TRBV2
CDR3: CASSERTGPGNTIYF
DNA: TGTGCCAGCAGTGAGAGGACAGGGCCAGGAAACACCATATATTTT

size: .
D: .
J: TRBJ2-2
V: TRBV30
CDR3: CAWSSPPGELFF
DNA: TGTGCCTGGAGTTCTCCCCCCGGGGAGCTGTTTTTT

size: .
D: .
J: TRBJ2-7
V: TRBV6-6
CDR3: CASSYSEGSYEQYF
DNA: TGTGCCAGCAGTTACTCGGAAGGGTCCTACGAGCAGTACTTC

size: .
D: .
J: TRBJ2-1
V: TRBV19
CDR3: CASSISTDYNEQFF
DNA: TGTGCCAGTAGTATATCGACGGATTACAATGAGCAGTTCTTC

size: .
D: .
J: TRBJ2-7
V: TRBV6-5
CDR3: CASGGRTAYEQYF
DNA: TGTGCCAGCGGGGGCCGGACAGCCTACGAGCAGTACTTC

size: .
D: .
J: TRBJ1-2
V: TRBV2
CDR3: CASSVFQGSDDYGYTF
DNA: TGTGCCAGCAGTGTCTTCCAGGGGAGTGATGACTATGGCTACACCTTC

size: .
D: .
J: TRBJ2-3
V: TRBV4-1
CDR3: CASSQGTVTDTQYF
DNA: TGCGCCAGCAGCCAAGGGACAGTCACAGATACGCAGTATTTT

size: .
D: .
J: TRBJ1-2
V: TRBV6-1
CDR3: CASSDEGLGYTF
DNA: TGTGCCAGCAGTGACGAAGGTCTGGGCTACACCTTC

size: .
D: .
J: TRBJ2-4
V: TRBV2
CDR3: CASTREEGKNIQYF
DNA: TGTGCCAGTACCAGGGAGGAGGGCAAAAACATTCAGTACTTC

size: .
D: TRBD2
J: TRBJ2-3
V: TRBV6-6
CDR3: CASSYGGGPRDTQYF
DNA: TGTGCCAGCAGTTACGGCGGGGGGCCCCGTGATACGCAGTATTTT

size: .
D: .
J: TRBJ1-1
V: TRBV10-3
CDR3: CAISGGLGTEAFF
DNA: TGTGCCATCAGTGGGGGGCTGGGCACTGAAGCTTTCTTT

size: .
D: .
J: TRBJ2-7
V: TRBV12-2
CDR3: CAREKRDDSYEQYF
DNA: TGTGCAAGGGAAAAACGGGACGACTCCTACGAGCAGTACTTC

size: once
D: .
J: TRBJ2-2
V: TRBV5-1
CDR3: CASSLVTTTGELFF
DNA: TGCGCCAGCAGCTTGGTGACAACAACCGGGGAGCTGTTTTTT

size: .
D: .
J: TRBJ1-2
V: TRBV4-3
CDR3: CASSQDLPGYGYTF
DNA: TGCGCCAGCAGCCAGGATCTTCCAGGGTATGGCTACACCTTC

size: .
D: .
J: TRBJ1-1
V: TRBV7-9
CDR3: CASSFQAAWSEAFF
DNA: TGTGCCAGCAGCTTTCAGGCGGCCTGGTCTGAAGCTTTCTTT

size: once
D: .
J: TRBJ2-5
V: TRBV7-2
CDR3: CASSLGSQETQYF
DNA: TGTGCCAGCAGCCTAGGGTCCCAAGAGACCCAGTACTTC

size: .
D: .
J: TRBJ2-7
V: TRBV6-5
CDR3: CASSYSTGFYEQYF
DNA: TGTGCCAGCAGTTACTCGACCGGGTTCTACGAGCAGTACTTC

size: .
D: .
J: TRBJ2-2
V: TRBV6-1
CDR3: CASSDVWGVDTGELFF
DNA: TGTGCCAGCAGTGATGTGTGGGGCGTTGACACCGGGGAGCTGTTTTTT

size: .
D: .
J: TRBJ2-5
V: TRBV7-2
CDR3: CASSLGVSGETQYF
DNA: TGTGCCAGCAGCTTAGGTGTTTCTGGGGAGACCCAGTACTTC

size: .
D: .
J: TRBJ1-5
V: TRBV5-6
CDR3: CASSANPGHPNQPQHF
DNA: TGTGCCAGCAGCGCGAACCCAGGACACCCCAATCAGCCCCAGCATTTT

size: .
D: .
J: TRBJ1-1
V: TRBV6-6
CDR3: CASTLTVNTEAFF
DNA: TGTGCCAGCACCCTGACAGTCAACACTGAAGCTTTCTTT

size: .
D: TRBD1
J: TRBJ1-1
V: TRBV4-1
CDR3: CASSQGGQANTEAFF
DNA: TGCGCCAGCAGCCAAGGGGGACAGGCGAACACTGAAGCTTTCTTT